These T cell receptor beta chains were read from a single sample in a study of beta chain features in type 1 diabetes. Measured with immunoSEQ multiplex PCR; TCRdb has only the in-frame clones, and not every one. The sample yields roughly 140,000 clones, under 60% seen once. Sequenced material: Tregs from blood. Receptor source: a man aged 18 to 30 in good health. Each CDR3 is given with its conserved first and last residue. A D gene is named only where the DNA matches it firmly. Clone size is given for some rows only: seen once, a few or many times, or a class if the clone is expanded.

CDR3: CASSLPGGGTEAFF; DNA: TGTGCCAGCAGCTTGCCAGGGGGCGGCACTGAAGCTTTCTTT; V: TRBV5-4; D: TRBD1; length: 14; J: TRBJ1-1; size: NA
CDR3: CASSIATHGTANTEAFF; DNA: TGTGCCAGTAGTATCGCGACACACGGGACAGCGAACACTGAAGCTTTCTTT; V: TRBV19; D: TRBD1; length: 17; J: TRBJ1-1; size: NA
CDR3: CASNWGDIDEQYF; DNA: TGTGCCAGCAATTGGGGAGACATCGACGAGCAGTACTTC; V: TRBV7-9; D: NA; length: 13; J: TRBJ2-7; size: NA
CDR3: CASNPGQGTGELFF; DNA: TGTGCCTCCAACCCGGGACAGGGGACCGGGGAGCTGTTTTTT; V: TRBV19; D: TRBD1; length: 14; J: TRBJ2-2; size: NA
CDR3: CASSVTRKVRYNEQFF; DNA: TGTGCCAGCTCAGTTACTAGGAAAGTGCGCTACAATGAGCAGTTCTTC; V: TRBV18; D: NA; length: 16; J: TRBJ2-1; size: NA
CDR3: CASSLPGATRREQYF; DNA: TGCGCCAGCAGCTTGCCGGGAGCCACCCGTCGGGAGCAGTACTTC; V: TRBV5-1; D: NA; length: 15; J: TRBJ2-7; size: NA
CDR3: CAISERGYEQYF; DNA: TGTGCCATCAGTGAAAGAGGCTACGAGCAGTACTTC; V: TRBV10-3; D: NA; length: 12; J: TRBJ2-7; size: few
CDR3: CACLAGVRLTGELFF; DNA: TGTGCCTGTTTAGCGGGAGTCCGTTTAACCGGGGAGCTGTTTTTT; V: TRBV30; D: TRBD2; length: 15; J: TRBJ2-2; size: few
CDR3: CASSLAITGVRTEAFF; DNA: TGTGCCAGCAGCTTAGCCATAACAGGGGTAAGGACTGAAGCTTTCTTT; V: TRBV7-2; D: TRBD1; length: 16; J: TRBJ1-1; size: NA
CDR3: CASSFRGDDTEAFF; DNA: TGCGCCAGCAGCTTCCGGGGGGACGACACTGAAGCTTTCTTT; V: TRBV5-1; D: NA; length: 14; J: TRBJ1-1; size: few
CDR3: CASSSGQQGATVLTF; DNA: TGTGCCAGCAGCTCTGGACAACAAGGGGCCACCGTCCTGACTTTC; V: TRBV7-2; D: NA; length: 15; J: TRBJ2-6; size: NA
CDR3: CASSVVAEKLFF; DNA: TGTGCCAGCAGCGTGGTAGCAGAAAAACTGTTTTTT; V: TRBV28; D: NA; length: 12; J: TRBJ1-4; size: NA
CDR3: CASSPSPGNTEAFF; DNA: TGCGCCAGCAGCCCTTCACCAGGGAACACTGAAGCTTTCTTT; V: TRBV5-1; D: NA; length: 14; J: TRBJ1-1; size: NA
CDR3: CSVESATQYF; DNA: TGCAGCGTTGAGAGTGCTACGCAGTATTTT; V: TRBV29-1; D: NA; length: 10; J: TRBJ2-3; size: few
CDR3: CASGRDSNYEQYF; DNA: TGTGCCAGCGGCCGGGACAGCAACTACGAGCAGTACTTC; V: TRBV2; D: TRBD1; length: 13; J: TRBJ2-7; size: few
CDR3: CASSRLAGWNEQFF; DNA: TGTGCCAGCAGTCGACTAGCGGGGTGGAATGAGCAGTTCTTC; V: TRBV5-8; D: TRBD2; length: 14; J: TRBJ2-1; size: few
CDR3: CASSLSGTGGEQYF; DNA: TGTGCCAGCAGTTTATCGGGGACAGGGGGCGAGCAGTACTTC; V: TRBV27; D: TRBD1; length: 14; J: TRBJ2-7; size: NA
CDR3: CASSSRGGSNTEAFF; DNA: TGTGCCAGCAGCTCTCGCGGGGGGTCGAACACTGAAGCTTTCTTT; V: TRBV5-4; D: NA; length: 15; J: TRBJ1-1; size: NA
CDR3: CASSLTGFGIQYF; DNA: TGTGCCAGCAGTTTAACAGGGTTTGGCATTCAGTACTTC; V: TRBV28; D: NA; length: 13; J: TRBJ2-4; size: NA
CDR3: CASSPGTEETQYF; DNA: TGTGCCAGCAGTCCCGGGACAGAAGAGACCCAGTACTTC; V: TRBV2; D: TRBD1; length: 13; J: TRBJ2-5; size: NA
CDR3: CASSFREGNQPQHF; DNA: TGTGCCAGCAGCTTTCGAGAGGGCAATCAGCCCCAGCATTTT; V: TRBV7-2; D: NA; length: 14; J: TRBJ1-5; size: NA
CDR3: CASSITSGGTLGYEQYF; DNA: TGTGCCAGCAGCATCACGAGCGGGGGCACCCTGGGATACGAGCAGTACTTC; V: TRBV11-2; D: TRBD2; length: 17; J: TRBJ2-7; size: NA
CDR3: CASSKPGGWQYF; DNA: TGTGCCAGCAGTAAACCAGGGGGCTGGCAGTACTTC; V: TRBV27; D: TRBD1; length: 12; J: TRBJ2-7; size: NA
CDR3: CASSPRLASTGELFF; DNA: TGTGCCAGCAGCCCCCGACTAGCCTCCACCGGGGAGCTGTTTTTT; V: TRBV7-2; D: TRBD2; length: 15; J: TRBJ2-2; size: NA
CDR3: CASSSGTGNYGYTF; DNA: TGTGCCAGCAGCTCAGGGACAGGGAACTATGGCTACACCTTC; V: TRBV5-4; D: TRBD1; length: 14; J: TRBJ1-2; size: few
CDR3: CASSQVWTAEKLFF; DNA: TGTGCCAGCAGCCAAGTATGGACAGCCGAAAAACTGTTTTTT; V: TRBV14; D: NA; length: 14; J: TRBJ1-4; size: few
CDR3: CASSIRDRAPEQYF; DNA: TGTGCCAGCAGTATCCGGGACAGGGCCCCCGAGCAGTACTTC; V: TRBV11-2; D: TRBD1; length: 14; J: TRBJ2-7; size: NA
CDR3: CASSLVGLNYNEQFF; DNA: TGTGCCAGCAGTTTAGTGGGACTCAATTACAATGAGCAGTTCTTC; V: TRBV6-1; D: NA; length: 15; J: TRBJ2-1; size: NA
CDR3: CASSSPGHASYGYTF; DNA: TGTGCCAGCAGCTCTCCTGGGCACGCCTCCTATGGCTACACCTTC; V: TRBV7-9; D: NA; length: 15; J: TRBJ1-2; size: NA
CDR3: CASSFSGIYGYTF; DNA: TGTGCCAGCAGCTTTTCGGGGATATATGGCTACACCTTC; V: TRBV7-2; D: NA; length: 13; J: TRBJ1-2; size: few